A single sample gave rise to the 11 T cell receptor beta chains below, sequenced in a study of blood T cell repertoires in COVID-19. The data were produced by immunoSEQ multiplex PCR, yet TCRdb's version contains in-frame clones alone and is incomplete. The top ten hold roughly 2% of the sample, which has some 180,000 clones, approximately 83% seen once. Sequencing was done on a sample of peripheral blood. These receptors all come from a woman of 80 years or more with acute or convalescent COVID-19.

This rearrangement joins TRBV4-3 to TRBJ1-4; 11 bases fit TRBD1. Germline trimming cut 1 base from V and 6 bases from J; bases unmatched to any gene: 4. Germline CDR1 reads LGHNA; CDR2 reads YSLEER. The CDR3 is made up of 16 amino acids. The CDR3 nucleotides are TGCGCCAGCAGCCAAGCTGGGACAGGGGGTTATGAAAAACTGTTTTTT. Protein sequence: CASSQAGTGGYEKLFF.

This clone was recorded once. The J gene is TRBJ2-7, the V gene TRBV7-9; D perhaps matches TRBD1 (5 bases). Trimming stripped 1 base from V and 7 bases from J, with 8 bases between. Germline V CDR1 and CDR2: SEHNR, FQNEAQ (reference sequence). This CDR3 is 12 amino acids long. The CDR3 sequence is CASSLVGDEQYF. CDR3 DNA sequence: TGTGCCAGCAGCTTAGTAGGGGATGAGCAGTACTTC.

This sequence joins TRBV3-1 (or the pseudogene TRBV3-2) and TRBJ2-5; TRBD2 is a possible D gene (6 bases). Germline-derived CDR1 and CDR2 are LGHDT and YNNKEL (reference sequence). This CDR3 is built from 16 residues. The germline V and J ends were trimmed by 2 bases and 5 bases, with 18 bases remaining between them. The CDR3, as DNA: TGTGCCAGCAGCCAAATCCCCGGGGGAGGCGGGGAGACCCAGTACTTC. Amino acids: CASSQIPGGGGETQYF.

The V and J genes are TRBV10-1 and TRBJ2-2; D may be TRBD2 (5 bases). With 4 bases removed from V and 1 base from J, the gap between germline ends came to 7 bases. This CDR3 comprises 14 residues. The germline gives CDR1 WNHNN, CDR2 SYGVQD (reference sequence). CDR3 DNA: TGCGCCAGCAGTGTAGGAGGGAACACCGGGGAGCTGTTTTTT. It translates to CASSVGGNTGELFF.

V and J are TRBV9 and TRBJ1-2; the D gene is possibly TRBD1 (5 bases). Germline V lookup: CDR1 SGDLS, CDR2 YYNGEE. V was clipped by 7 bases and J by 1 base, with 8 bases between them. The CDR3 contains 12 residues. The DNA of the CDR3 is TGTGCCAGCGCGGACATTAACTATGGCTACACCTTC. It is translated as CASADINYGYTF.

This clone has just one count. The chain has TRBV6-6 and TRBJ1-1; the D is unclear. Germline assignment: CDR1 MNHNY and CDR2 SVGAGI (reference sequence). The CDR3 length is 13 residues. The germline V and J ends were trimmed by 6 bases and 6 bases, with 14 bases remaining between them. The CDR3 loop is CASSQIGLSEAFF. As DNA, the CDR3 is TGTGCCAGCAGCCAGATTGGACTTTCTGAAGCTTTCTTT.

This clone was seen only a few times. V is TRBV9 and J is TRBJ2-7; TRBD1 matches at 10 bases. The CDR3 contains 16 residues. Germline CDR1 and CDR2: SGDLS and YYNGEE. Germline trimming cut 0 bases from V and 5 bases from J; bases unmatched to any gene: 8. The DNA for the CDR3 is TGTGCCAGCAGCGTAGCTGTGGGACAGGGGTGGAACGAGCAGTACTTC. Residues: CASSVAVGQGWNEQYF.

The V and J genes are TRBV9 and TRBJ1-3; 9 nucleotides match TRBD1. Germline CDR1 and CDR2: SGDLS and YYNGEE. The CDR3 consists of 15 residues. After removal of 0 bases from V and 4 bases from J, the junction contained 2 bases not matched to a gene. For the CDR3, the DNA is TGTGCCAGCAGCGTAGGGGGGACAGGGGGAAACACCATATATTTT. This codes for CASSVGGTGGNTIYF.

The rearrangement links TRBV24-1 to TRBJ1-2, with unresolved D. V was trimmed by 2 bases and J by 8 bases, leaving 5 bases between them. CDR1 is KGHDR, CDR2 SFDVKD, per germline. CDR3 length: 11 residues. The CDR3 region has the DNA TGTGCCACCAGTGATTGGAGGGGCTACACCTTC. It encodes CATSDWRGYTF.

The chain has TRBV6-5 and TRBJ2-2, with TRBD2 as a possible D gene (5 bases). The CDR3 totals 13 residues. Germline V gene sequence: CDR1 MNHEY, CDR2 SVGAGI. V lost 7 bases, J lost 7 bases, and 13 bases lay in between. CDR3 in DNA: TGTGCCAGCACTAAACTAGTGAGCGGGGAGCTGTTTTTT. Protein: CASTKLVSGELFF.

J is TRBJ1-1 and V is TRBV19, with D maybe TRBD1 (6 bases). Trimming removed 6 bases at V and 10 bases at J, with 18 bases between. In germline, CDR1 is LNHDA, CDR2 SQIVND (reference sequence). The CDR3 is made up of 13 amino acids. The CDR3 loop is CASRAGAFPGAFF. The CDR3 DNA is TGTGCCAGTAGGGCAGGGGCCTTCCCGGGAGCTTTCTTT.